This T cell receptor (beta chain) was captured by sequencing in a study of blood T cells in healthy people across ages. Then a second PCR, running roughly 7 to 11 cycles, was carried out with a sample-barcoded 5' primer and a J-beta primer mix. TCRdb re-called the 5' RACE reads with MiXCR, one entry per CDR3 protein. Of fewer than 800,000 distinct CDR3 sequences in the sample, 20% to 25% were seen once. This CDR3 contains 16 residues. The germline CDR1 and CDR2 sequences are DFQATT and SNEGSKA (reference sequence). Every donor contributed 8 to 10 milliliters of peripheral blood by blood draw. The sample holds many counts of this clonotype. Its antigen remains unknown. Findings and limits, study-wide: TCR beta diversity per million T cells fell roughly linearly with age.

The chain combines TRBV20-1 with TRBJ2-5, with TRBD2 identical over 16 bases. The assigned J gene may be wrong: the sequence end matches TRBJ2-7 better. The TCR sequence derives from a man between 70 and 80 years old in good health. The specimen sequenced was blood. CDR3 coding DNA: TGCAGTGCTAGTGTGGGACTAGCGGGAGGGCACTACGAGCAGTACTTC. Protein: CSASVGLAGGHYEQYF.